This T cell receptor (beta chain) was recorded in a study of tissue T cells after allogeneic stem cell transplantation. Time point given: mouse harvest day 14 after allogeneic transplant. The graft held 10^6 splenic CD5+ T cells and 10^7 T-cell-depleted bone marrow cells. B6 (H2b) cells into BALB/c (H2d) mice; tissues taken at day 7 or 14. The CDR3 is 12 amino acids. V was trimmed by 5 bases and J by 0 bases, leaving 3 bases between them. Germline V gene lookup returns CDR1 KGHPV and CDR2 FQNQEV (reference sequence). Study outcomes and limitations: In patients and mice, blood and spleen missed much of tissue repertoire.

About this clone: Its specificity is not known. Gene names are the mouse ones. The read comes to an end 1 residue before the CDR3 does, leaving the germline J gene to fill in the end.

Profiled with immunoSEQ multiplex PCR; TCRdb holds only in-frame clones, not every one. Of about 4,500 clones listed, about 50% are singletons. The sequence came from a female BALB/c mouse given C57BL/6 T cells with graft-versus-host disease after an allogeneic hematopoietic cell transplant. The sample taken for sequencing was gut tissue. This chain uses TRBV26 with TRBJ2-4; D call uncertain. The part of the CDR3 DNA that was read is TGTGCCAGCAGTTCTAGTCAAAACACCTTGTAC. This encodes CASSSSQNTLY. The entire CDR3 protein reads CASSSSQNTLYF. Supplemented by reference TRBV26 and TRBJ2-4, the full variable domain reads NSKVIQTPRYLVKGQGQKAKMRCIPEKGHPVVFWYQQNKNNEFKFLINFQNQEVLQQIDMTEKRFSAECPSNSPCSLEIQSSEAGDSALYLCASSSSQNTLYFGAGTRLSVL.